These T cell receptor beta chains were read from a single sample in a study of blood T cells in healthy people across ages. MiXCR was run by TCRdb on the 5' RACE reads, yielding one entry per CDR3 protein. The sample carries some 1.5 million distinct CDR3 sequences, roughly 27% recorded once. Sequencing used blood. The receptors were sampled from a woman aged 30 to 39 in good health. Each CDR3 is given with its conserved first and last residue. The D gene is left open where the match is weak. Rows give clone size only sometimes, using once, few, many, or a class for an expanded clone.

d_gene	v_gene	len	abundance	j_gene	CDR3aa	CDR3nt
TRBD2	TRBV15	15	many	TRBJ2-4	CATSRDRTGGDIQYF	TGTGCCACCAGCAGAGATCGGACGGGAGGGGACATTCAGTACTTC
TRBD2	TRBV12-3/TRBV12-4	14	many	TRBJ2-7	CASRGAGGPYEQYF	TGTGCCAGCAGGGGAGCGGGAGGGCCCTACGAGCAGTACTTC
NA	TRBV5-1	14	few	TRBJ2-4	CASSLTEGRSIQYF	TGCGCCAGCAGCTTAACAGAGGGGAGAAGCATTCAGTACTTC
TRBD1	TRBV20-1	12	NA	TRBJ2-7	CSALGQVHEQYF	TGCAGTGCCCTTGGACAGGTCCACGAGCAGTACTTC
NA	TRBV28	12	NA	TRBJ2-7	CASSFIQTSLYF	TGTGCCAGCAGTTTTATTCAGACCTCCCTGTACTTC
NA	TRBV7-2	13	many	TRBJ2-5	CASSFGQRETQYF	TGCGCCAGCAGCTTTGGACAACGGGAGACCCAGTACTTC
TRBD1	TRBV7-9	13	many	TRBJ2-7	CASSPYRGDEQYF	TGTGCCAGCAGCCCGTACAGGGGGGACGAGCAGTACTTC
TRBD1	TRBV5-1	13	NA	TRBJ1-4	CASSNRGNEKLFF	TGCGCCAGCAGTAACAGGGGGAATGAAAAACTGTTTTTT
NA	TRBV2	15	NA	TRBJ2-1	CASTPIGTSPGEQFF	TGTGCCAGCACGCCTATTGGAACTAGCCCCGGGGAGCAGTTCTTC
NA	TRBV5-1	12	NA	TRBJ2-7	CASTSVGYEQYF	TGCGCCAGCACCTCTGTTGGATACGAGCAGTACTTC
TRBD2	TRBV7-7	15	many	TRBJ2-1	CASSPLAGRYNEQFF	TGTGCCAGCAGCCCACTAGCGGGGAGGTACAATGAGCAGTTCTTC
TRBD1	TRBV30	14	NA	TRBJ2-1	CAWSDRQGYNEQFF	TGTGCCTGGAGCGATAGACAGGGGTACAATGAGCAGTTCTTC
NA	TRBV20-1	14	NA	TRBJ2-1	CSAPSGPIYNEQFF	TGCAGTGCCCCGAGCGGGCCTATTTACAATGAGCAGTTCTTC
NA	TRBV27	12	NA	TRBJ2-1	CASSYGGREQFF	TGTGCCAGCAGTTATGGGGGGCGGGAGCAGTTCTTC
NA	TRBV7-9	16	many	TRBJ2-5	CASSAESRGRKETQYF	TGTGCCAGCAGCGCGGAATCCCGGGGACGGAAAGAGACCCAGTACTTC
TRBD2	TRBV6-1	16	NA	TRBJ2-7	CASSEPGSGATYEQYF	TGTGCCAGCAGTGAACCGGGTAGCGGGGCCACCTACGAGCAGTACTTC
TRBD1	TRBV18	16	few	TRBJ2-7	CASSTRQGESSYEQYF	TGTGCCAGCTCAACACGACAGGGCGAGAGCTCCTACGAGCAGTACTTC
NA	TRBV6-5	15	NA	TRBJ1-3	CASSWGRGKGNTIYF	TGTGCCAGCAGTTGGGGCCGGGGGAAAGGAAACACCATATATTTT
TRBD2	TRBV9	16	NA	TRBJ2-5	CASSVAIAGGQETQYF	TGTGCCAGCAGCGTAGCAATAGCGGGGGGCCAAGAGACCCAGTACTTC
NA	TRBV15	12	many	TRBJ2-1	CATRTSWDEQFF	TGTGCCACCAGAACGAGTTGGGATGAGCAGTTCTTC
TRBD1	TRBV5-5	18	many	TRBJ2-7	CASSLAGGGQGNPYEQYF	TGTGCCAGCAGCTTGGCCGGAGGGGGACAGGGGAACCCCTACGAGCAGTACTTC
TRBD2	TRBV20-1	16	NA	TRBJ2-7	CSARGTGLAVYNEQYF	TGCAGTGCTAGAGGTACGGGACTAGCGGTCTACAATGAGCAGTACTTC
NA	TRBV20-1	16	NA	TRBJ2-7	CSARDLFGRGDNEQYF	TGCAGTGCTAGAGATCTCTTCGGGCGGGGTGACAATGAGCAGTACTTC
NA	TRBV19	12	few	TRBJ1-2	CASSIGGVGYTF	TGTGCCAGTAGTATAGGAGGGGTCGGCTACACCTTC
NA	TRBV5-6	16	few	TRBJ2-7	CASSLSRGGRYNEQYF	TGTGCCAGCAGCTTATCGCGGGGAGGCAGGTACAATGAGCAGTACTTC
NA	TRBV6-6	12	NA	TRBJ2-5	CASSQVWREQYF	TGTGCCAGCAGTCAGGTCTGGAGGGAGCAGTACTTC
TRBD1	TRBV6-5	15	many	TRBJ2-7	CASSYSTGVGNEQYF	TGTGCCAGCAGTTACTCTACAGGGGTGGGCAACGAGCAGTACTTC
TRBD2	TRBV24-1	15	NA	TRBJ2-1	CATSESGRANNEQFF	TGTGCCACCAGTGAGAGCGGGAGGGCCAATAATGAGCAGTTCTTC
NA	TRBV5-1	14	few	TRBJ1-2	CASSQGNSNYGYTF	TGCGCCAGCAGTCAGGGGAATTCTAACTATGGCTACACCTTC
TRBD2	TRBV29-1	13	many	TRBJ2-7	CSVLAGGQNEQYF	TGCAGCGTCTTAGCGGGAGGGCAGAACGAGCAGTACTTC
NA	TRBV30	14	few	TRBJ2-1	CAWSVLRNYNEQFF	TGTGCCTGGAGTGTACTACGAAACTACAATGAGCAGTTCTTC
NA	TRBV24-1	15	few	TRBJ2-1	CATSAHSDSYNEQFF	TGTGCCACCAGTGCCCACAGCGACTCCTACAATGAGCAGTTCTTC
NA	TRBV7-6	15	many	TRBJ2-3	CATSPPDYTTDTQYF	TGTGCCACCAGCCCCCCGGACTACACCACAGATACGCAGTATTTT
TRBD1	TRBV29-1	15	NA	TRBJ2-7	CSVVGGMDWGYEQYF	TGCAGCGTTGTAGGGGGCATGGACTGGGGCTACGAGCAGTACTTC
TRBD2	TRBV5-1	16	many	TRBJ2-1	CASGLGGDYSYNEQFF	TGCGCCAGCGGCCTGGGGGGGGATTACTCCTACAATGAGCAGTTCTTC
NA	TRBV6-5	14	many	TRBJ2-1	CASSRLGRDNEQFF	TGTGCCAGCAGTCGACTCGGACGCGACAATGAGCAGTTCTTC
NA	TRBV20-1	13	many	TRBJ2-5	CSARTSYQETQYF	TGCAGTGCTAGAACCAGCTACCAAGAGACCCAGTACTTC
NA	TRBV9	14	few	TRBJ1-2	CASSASGGGGGYTF	TGTGCCAGCAGCGCCTCCGGGGGGGGTGGCGGCTACACCTTC
NA	TRBV3-1	17	NA	TRBJ2-6	CASSRVEGGLGANVLTF	TGTGCCAGCAGCCGGGTCGAGGGGGGGCTTGGGGCCAACGTCCTGACTTTC
NA	TRBV29-1	12	many	TRBJ2-5	CSVWGKKETQYF	TGCAGCGTTTGGGGGAAGAAAGAGACCCAGTACTTC
NA	TRBV27	14	few	TRBJ1-4	CASSSSLTNEKLFF	TGTGCCAGCAGTTCGTCCCTAACTAATGAAAAACTGTTTTTT
NA	TRBV29-1	10	NA	TRBJ2-1	CSAGTSGQFF	TGCAGCGCCGGGACCTCGGGGCAGTTCTTC
TRBD2	TRBV2	14	few	TRBJ2-7	CASSREGLAGEQYF	TGTGCCAGCAGCCGCGAGGGTCTAGCGGGCGAGCAGTACTTC
NA	TRBV27	15	NA	TRBJ1-1	CASSLRGVLNTEAFF	TGTGCCAGCAGTTTACGAGGGGTACTGAACACTGAAGCTTTCTTT
NA	TRBV19	14	NA	TRBJ1-5	CASSSQGKVQPQHF	TGTGCCAGTAGTTCTCAGGGGAAAGTTCAGCCCCAGCATTTT
TRBD1	TRBV9	14	few	TRBJ2-7	CASSTQGQSYEQYF	TGTGCCAGCAGCACACAGGGACAGTCCTACGAGCAGTACTTC
NA	TRBV3-1	16	NA	TRBJ1-2	CASSPGPAGPPGGYTF	TGTGCCAGCAGCCCCGGGCCAGCCGGGCCTCCTGGTGGCTACACCTTC
TRBD1	TRBV11-2	13	few	TRBJ1-2	CASSSQQGYGYTF	TGTGCCAGCAGCTCCCAACAGGGGTATGGCTACACCTTC
NA	TRBV2	13	NA	TRBJ2-1	CASRLQLNNEQFF	TGTGCCAGCAGATTACAGCTTAACAATGAGCAGTTCTTC
NA	TRBV24-1	13	few	TRBJ1-5	CATSDRTNQPQHF	TGTGCCACCAGTGACAGGACCAATCAGCCCCAGCATTTT
NA	TRBV29-1	11	many	TRBJ2-7	CSSLWGGEQYF	TGCAGCTCCCTCTGGGGAGGCGAGCAGTACTTC
NA	TRBV13	16	few	TRBJ1-2	CASNARGGGWSYGYTF	TGTGCCAGCAACGCGCGCGGGGGAGGTTGGTCCTATGGCTACACCTTC
TRBD2	TRBV19	14	once	TRBJ2-2	CASTLAGGAGELFF	TGTGCCAGTACCCTAGCGGGGGGTGCCGGGGAGCTGTTTTTT
NA	TRBV20-1	17	many	TRBJ1-6	CSARRGDISSYNSPLHF	TGCAGTGCTAGAAGAGGGGACATCAGCTCCTATAATTCACCCCTCCACTTT
NA	TRBV4-1	15	NA	TRBJ1-1	CASSQLTGVATEAFF	TGCGCCAGCAGCCAGTTGACAGGAGTTGCCACTGAAGCTTTCTTT